Sequencing of this TCR beta chain was carried out in a study of neurological immune-mediated disorders. Study-level information: Among the 35 or so patients with multiple sclerosis, roughly 30 were relapsing-remitting, while 3 were secondary progressive.

PBMCs stored at -80 C, 2 million in total, were the source of the unsorted libraries. Findings of the study overall: HTLV-1-associated myelopathy led in TCR clonal expansion, while multiple sclerosis ranked lowest, below healthy controls.

Trimming shortened V by 3 bases and J by 7 bases, and 15 bases separated the two germline ends. The CDR3 loop spans 15 amino acids. Per germline, CDR1 MDHEN and CDR2 SYDVKM. The cDNA was synthesized by means of template-switch 5'RACE, which was carried out with 10-nucleotide random UMIs. One entry per CDR3 protein results from TCRdb running MiXCR on the 5' RACE reads. Of approximately 66,000 distinct CDR3 sequences listed, around 3% are singletons. A note on this clonotype: Its antigen is unidentified.

The J gene is TRBJ2-2, the V gene TRBV28; either TRBD1 or TRBD2 may fit D (5 bases each). The TCR sequence derives from a middle-aged man with multiple sclerosis. Sample: PBMCs. The CDR3 is CASSFPGTRGGELFF. CDR3 bases: TGTGCCAGCAGTTTCCCCGGGACCCGAGGCGGGGAGCTGTTTTTT. Full variable domain (rest looked up from reference TRBV28 and TRBJ2-2): DVKVTQSSRYLVKRTGEKVFLECVQDMDHENMFWYRQDPGLGLRLIYFSYDVKMKEKGDIPEGYSVSREKKERFSLILESASTNQTSMYLCASSFPGTRGGELFFGEGSRLTVL.